These T cell receptor beta chains were read from a single sample in a study of CXCR3-negative and CXCR3-positive naive CD8 T cells. TCRdb re-analyzed the 5' RACE reads; it lists each CDR3 protein once, without DNA. The ten top clones account for about 0.28%, within a sample of roughly 140,000 distinct CDR3 sequences. Material: naive CXCR3+ CD8+ T cells from blood. The receptors originated from a human donor in good health. Some clones in this sample may be carry-over from other donors' samples. Each CDR3 is given with its conserved first and last residue.

v_gene	j_gene	CDR3aa
TRBV5-1	TRBJ2-5	CASSALGETQYF
TRBV29-1	TRBJ1-1	CSVEDPGGWAFF
TRBV29-1	TRBJ2-7	CSVDSGGYEQYF
TRBV6-5	TRBJ2-1	CASSSPGNEQFF
TRBV28	TRBJ2-1	CASSFPPRGSNEQFF
TRBV24-1	TRBJ1-2	CATSDFSGGDGYTF
TRBV29-1	TRBJ2-7	CSAVLAGAYEQYF
TRBV4-1	TRBJ2-7	CASSQGDRATYEQYF
TRBV12-3/TRBV12-4	TRBJ2-3	CASSSERTDTQYF
TRBV30	TRBJ2-7	CAWSGDRVEQYF
TRBV20-1	TRBJ2-1	CSARALLAIEQFF